This T cell receptor beta chain was sequenced in a study of OX40 agonist ivuxolimab in advanced cancers. Study overall: Patients took ivuxolimab, an agonistic anti-OX40 (CD134) antibody. Having had anti-PD-1, anti-PD-L1 or anti-CTLA-4 therapy before was allowed, and over 35% had some. General study findings and limits: With doses of 0.1 to 3.0 mg/kg, CD4+ and CD8+ blood T cells had undergone clonal expansion by week 6. Antigen specificity was not determined for the expanded peripheral T cells.

Of note for this clone: Its target is not known.

Profiled with immunoSEQ multiplex PCR; TCRdb holds only in-frame clones, not every one. The data hold some 100,000 clones, with around nine tenths observed a single time. The CDR3 covers 14 residues. Looked up from germline, CDR1 is LGHNA and CDR2 is YSLEER. The V gene lost 9 bases and the J gene lost 0 bases, with 13 bases spanning the gap. The source of this sequence is an adult with an advanced solid tumor such as melanoma, head and neck, liver or kidney cancer. The chain combines TRBV4-3 with TRBJ2-3; D is uncertain. The starting material was CD4+ or CD8+ T cells sorted from blood, obtained in a trial of the OX40 agonist ivuxolimab. The CDR3 spells CASRAQTSTDTQYF. The CDR3, as DNA: TGCGCCAGTAGGGCGCAAACTAGCACAGATACGCAGTATTTT.